Listed below are T cell receptor beta chains from one sample, sequenced in a study of CD8+ T cells in alopecia areata. Profiling relied on immunoSEQ multiplex PCR, and the TCRdb table lists in-frame clones only, not all of them. The repertoire includes about 170,000 clones, about 72% of them detected once, and 11% sits in the top ten. Sample: CD8+ T cells sorted from blood, taken at week 0. The receptors derive from a human donor with alopecia areata. Both conserved end residues are part of each CDR3.

TRBV5-4	TRBJ2-3	CASSPAPLRLTDTQYF
TRBV29-1	TRBJ2-4	CSVRGVAKNIQYF
TRBV7-9	TRBJ2-7	CASSLNHEQYF
TRBV6-1	TRBJ1-2	CASSAGGGGYTF
TRBV2	TRBJ2-7	CASSGREQYF
TRBV7-8	TRBJ2-1	CASSRTGGEQFF
TRBV6-1	TRBJ2-7	CASSESPSQQYF
TRBV30	TRBJ2-7	CAWSPGQEITYEQYF
TRBV13	TRBJ2-6	CASSLLGVLTF
TRBV1	TRBJ2-4	CTSSPTSGGIAKNIQYF
TRBV4-1	TRBJ2-5	CASSQGTGGETQYF
TRBV7-3	TRBJ2-1	CASSLRGHSGGNGEQFF
TRBV21-1	TRBJ2-7	CASSKPGSSYEQYF
TRBV20-1	TRBJ2-3	CSAFGGDTQYF
TRBV19	TRBJ2-5	CASSNSQYQETQYF
TRBV4-1	TRBJ2-2	CASSRLGTSNTGELFF
TRBV19	TRBJ2-4	CASSTVDRAGHIQYF
TRBV29-1	TRBJ2-3	CSVEIRDRSKVGTDTQYF
TRBV29-1	TRBJ2-7	CSVTTRDNAYEQYF
TRBV14	TRBJ2-7	CASSQDFTSSYEQYF
TRBV10-2	TRBJ2-1	CASSESTILAGVSSYNEQFF
TRBV4-1	TRBJ1-5	CASSQASTGLQPQHF
TRBV4-2	TRBJ1-1	CASIGQGVAEAFF
TRBV2	TRBJ2-1	CASSSPLAGANNEQFF
TRBV10-2	TRBJ2-1	CASSVLAANEQFF
TRBV7-9	TRBJ1-1	CASSLHSLNTEAFF
TRBV25-1	TRBJ2-1	CASSAGLGEQFF
TRBV29-1	TRBJ2-7	CSVVSETSGGSYEQYF
TRBV2	TRBJ1-6	CASREHTGATSPLHF
TRBV13	TRBJ2-7	CASSPGRDSYEQYF
TRBV6-5	TRBJ2-5	CASSPAGGYQETQYF
TRBV14	TRBJ2-3	CASSVGTSRTDTQYF
TRBV2	TRBJ2-3	CASVRRRAASTDTQYF
TRBV6-1	TRBJ2-1	CASSEVWDRVYNEQFF
TRBV5-6	TRBJ2-5	CASSFPDRGETQYF
TRBV10-2	TRBJ2-1	CASMGLAGGQQFF
TRBV30	TRBJ2-2	CAWSRQGAGELFF
TRBV29-1	TRBJ2-7	CSVEWSGTGGEQYF
TRBV30	TRBJ2-2	CAWSPAGELFF
TRBV5-6	TRBJ2-7	CASSFGSRGAHEQYF
TRBV9	TRBJ2-5	CASSRDRWTQYF
TRBV14	TRBJ2-1	CASSQDPWRGGARPNEQFF
TRBV6-5	TRBJ1-4	CASSYLEPSREKLFF
TRBV19	TRBJ1-1	CASSIFGTEAFF
TRBV5-6	TRBJ2-3	CASQGSGGGTDTQYF
TRBV7-9	TRBJ2-3	CASSYASGPRDTQYF
TRBV6-5	TRBJ2-7	CASSYSSGSYEQYF
TRBV4-1	TRBJ1-5	CASSHPNGQGKQPQHF
TRBV4-1	TRBJ1-1	CASSQYTGESTEAFF